Following are 27 T cell receptor beta chains from one sample sequenced in a study of T cell responses to AZD1222 COVID-19 vaccine. Only in-frame clones appear in the TCRdb table, and some are missing; sequencing was by immunoSEQ multiplex PCR. This sample has 72,000 or so clones, with about nine tenths found just once. This sample comprised peripheral blood, obtained 28 days after the second AZD1222 dose. Every receptor here comes from an adult who received the AZD1222 COVID-19 vaccine.

The J gene is TRBJ1-2, the V gene TRBV5-4, with 7 bases fitting TRBD1. Per germline, CDR1 SGHNT and CDR2 YYREEE (reference sequence). Trimming took 4 bases from V and 2 from J; bases not matched to a gene: 11. This CDR3 is built from 16 residues. CDR3 coding DNA: TGTGCCAGCAGCAGTCCTCCGGGACAGAGGAACTATGGCTACACCTTC. Translating gives CASSSPPGQRNYGYTF.

V gene TRBV28 combines with J gene TRBJ1-6, with 7 nucleotides matching TRBD1. CDR1 and CDR2 from the germline V gene are MDHEN and SYDVKM. The junction had 12 bases not matched to a gene; V was cut back by 5 bases and J by 8 bases. This CDR3 is 16 amino acids long. This chain's CDR3 is CASSPYQQGQYSPLHF. The CDR3 region has the DNA TGTGCCAGCAGTCCCTACCAACAGGGGCAGTATTCACCCCTCCACTTT.

V is TRBV19 and J is TRBJ1-5; no reliable D call. The CDR3 covers 14 residues. The germline CDR1 and CDR2 sequences are LNHDA and SQIVND (reference sequence). Trimming took 5 bases from V and 4 from J, leaving 12 bases between them. CDR3: CASSDRGGNQPQHF. The CDR3 DNA reads TGTGCCAGTAGTGACCGGGGTGGGAATCAGCCCCAGCATTTT.

The chain employs TRBV5-6 and TRBJ2-1; 7 nucleotides line up with TRBD2. This CDR3 region has 15 residues. With V trimmed by 0 bases and J by 9 bases, 9 bases remained unmatched. Germline-derived CDR1 and CDR2 are SGHDT and YYEEEE. The CDR3 DNA sequence: TGTGCCAGCAGCTTGGATTTGACCAGCGGGGTTGAGCAGTTCTTC. Protein: CASSLDLTSGVEQFF.

This chain connects TRBV7-2 to TRBJ2-7; D remains ambiguous. Germline V CDR1 and CDR2: SGHTA, FQGNSA. V was clipped by 8 bases and J by 6 bases, with 17 bases between them. The CDR3 totals 13 residues. CDR3 DNA sequence: TGTGCCAGCGGGGTTTCAGGATTCCGCGAGCAGTACTTC. This sequence encodes CASGVSGFREQYF.

The chain links TRBV4-2 to TRBJ1-4, with D perhaps TRBD1 (6 bases). V lost 0 bases to trimming and J lost 14 bases, with 22 bases between them. The V gene's germline CDR1 is LGHNA and CDR2 YNFKEQ. This CDR3 has 16 amino acids. CDR3: CASSQEGGTYSMGLFF. The CDR3 coding sequence is TGTGCCAGCAGCCAAGAAGGGGGGACTTACTCGATGGGGCTGTTTTTT.

V gene TRBV2 combines with J gene TRBJ1-6, with 8 bases lining up with TRBD1. With V trimmed by 6 bases and J by 10 bases, 5 bases remained unmatched. The germline gives CDR1 SNHLY, CDR2 FYNNEI. This CDR3 contains 13 residues. This CDR3 reads CASRTGAESPLHF. CDR3 DNA sequence: TGTGCCAGCAGGACAGGGGCAGAATCACCCCTCCACTTT.

The rearrangement joins TRBV3-1 (or the pseudogene TRBV3-2) to TRBJ1-2; TRBD1 matches at 8 bases. CDR1 and CDR2 (germline): LGHDT, YNNKEL (reference sequence). Trimming took 5 bases from V and 4 from J; bases not matched to a gene: 9. This CDR3 is built from 15 residues. The chain's CDR3 is CASSDRGWNGYGYTF. The CDR3 bases are TGTGCCAGCAGCGACAGGGGTTGGAACGGCTATGGCTACACCTTC.

The chain couples TRBV14 to TRBJ2-1; D gene uncertain. V was pared by 4 bases and J by 7 bases, with 14 bases between. Germline loops: CDR1 SGHDN, CDR2 FVKESK. The CDR3 runs 14 residues. CDR3 in DNA: TGTGCCAGCAGCCCTCTTGTAAGTAGGAATGAGCAGTTCTTC. Protein product: CASSPLVSRNEQFF.

The chain recombines TRBV11-2 with TRBJ2-3; D perhaps matches TRBD1 (5 bases). Trimming left V 1 base short and J 5 bases short, with 13 bases between. The CDR3 is 15 residues long. The germline CDR1 and CDR2 sequences are SGHAT and FQNNGV. The CDR3 DNA reads TGTGCCAGCAGCTTAGGTCGAGCAGGGCAAGATACGCAGTATTTT. Its translation is CASSLGRAGQDTQYF.

The V gene is TRBV9, the J gene TRBJ1-5; 10 nucleotides agree with TRBD1. V trimming: 0 bases; J trimming: 7 bases; junction bases outside the gene matches: 10. Germline V gene sequence: CDR1 SGDLS, CDR2 YYNGEE. The CDR3 is 17 amino acids. The CDR3 region is CASSVAGTGVVGQPQHF. The CDR3 DNA sequence: TGTGCCAGCAGCGTAGCTGGGACAGGGGTCGTAGGACAGCCCCAGCATTTT. The variable domain in full, completed from reference TRBV9 and TRBJ1-5, reads DSGVTQTPKHLITATGQRVTLRCSPRSGDLSVYWYQQSLDQGLQFLIQYYNGEERAKGNILERFSAQQFPDLHSELNLSSLELGDSALYFCASSVAGTGVVGQPQHFGDGTRLSIL.

This chain connects TRBV10-3 to TRBJ2-5, with 7 positions matching TRBD2. The CDR3 length is 15 residues. V shed 3 bases and J 3 bases; nucleotides not matched to a gene: 7. CDR1 is ENHRY and CDR2 is SYGVKD in the germline V gene. CDR3 sequence (DNA): TGTGCCATCAGTGACAGTGGGCTAGCGGAAGAGACCCAGTACTTC. It codes for CAISDSGLAEETQYF.

This rearrangement joins TRBV9 to TRBJ1-3; D call uncertain. The V gene lost 0 bases and the J gene lost 0 bases, with 10 bases spanning the gap. The CDR3 spans 16 residues. Germline CDR1 SGDLS, CDR2 YYNGEE. The CDR3: CASSVAYRSSGNTIYF. CDR3 DNA sequence: TGTGCCAGCAGCGTAGCTTACAGAAGCTCTGGAAACACCATATATTTT. Variable domain in full (rest from reference TRBV9 and TRBJ1-3): DSGVTQTPKHLITATGQRVTLRCSPRSGDLSVYWYQQSLDQGLQFLIQYYNGEERAKGNILERFSAQQFPDLHSELNLSSLELGDSALYFCASSVAYRSSGNTIYFGEGSWLTVV.

There are a few counts of this clone. The chain combines TRBV30 with TRBJ1-1; tentatively, D is TRBD1 (5 bases). The germline V gene encodes CDR1 GTSNPN and CDR2 SVGIG (reference sequence). The CDR3 sequence is 12 residues long. The ends were cut back, 3 bases at V and 11 bases at J, with 16 bases in the middle. The CDR3 coding sequence is TGTGCCTGGAGCGCGGTCGGGGGTTTGGCTTTCTTT. Protein product: CAWSAVGGLAFF.

This clone was seen just once. The chain recombines TRBV6-5 with TRBJ2-7, with TRBD2 matching over 9 bases. The germline V gene encodes CDR1 MNHEY and CDR2 SVGAGI. Germline trimming cut 0 bases from V and 0 bases from J; bases unmatched to any gene: 0. The CDR3 consists of 15 residues. CDR3 in amino acids: CASSYSSGSSYEQYF. The CDR3 DNA is TGTGCCAGCAGTTACTCTAGCGGGAGCTCCTACGAGCAGTACTTC.

The chain joins TRBV9 to TRBJ1-5; D gene ambiguous. From germline, CDR1 is SGDLS and CDR2 YYNGEE. The CDR3 is 14 residues long. V was trimmed by 3 bases and J by 3 bases, leaving 10 bases between them. The CDR3 here is CASSGFRFNQPQHF. Written as DNA, the CDR3 is TGTGCCAGCAGCGGGTTCAGATTCAATCAGCCCCAGCATTTT.

The V and J genes are TRBV18 and TRBJ2-7; D gene ambiguous. The germline V and J ends were trimmed by 4 bases and 3 bases, with 13 bases remaining between them. The CDR3 sequence is 14 residues long. Looked up from germline, CDR1 is KGHSH and CDR2 is LQKENI. CDR3 sequence: CASSLKAKNYEQYF. The CDR3, as DNA: TGTGCCAGCTCACTTAAGGCCAAGAACTACGAGCAGTACTTC.

The J gene is TRBJ2-7, the V gene TRBV3-1 (or the pseudogene TRBV3-2); no firm D call. The CDR3 spans 12 residues. CDR1 and CDR2 (germline): LGHDT, YNNKEL (reference sequence). The V and J ends lost 0 bases and 4 bases respectively, with 4 bases between them. The DNA for the CDR3 is TGTGCCAGCAGCCAAGAGAGATACGAGCAGTACTTC. This sequence encodes CASSQERYEQYF.

CDR3 region: CAWSSTPGNRNTEAFF. CDR3 DNA: TGTGCCTGGAGTAGTACCCCGGGAAATAGGAACACTGAAGCTTTCTTT. This sequence joins TRBV30 and TRBJ1-1, with D unclear. The germline CDR1 and CDR2 sequences are GTSNPN and SVGIG (reference sequence). This CDR3 region has 16 residues. The germline V and J ends were trimmed by 2 bases and 1 base, with 17 bases remaining between them.

This chain uses TRBV7-8 with TRBJ1-2, with 7 bases matching TRBD1. V lost 2 bases to trimming and J lost 7 bases; unmatched junction nucleotides: 10. CDR1 and CDR2 (germline): SGHVS, FQNEAQ. The CDR3 has 15 amino acids. CDR3 region: CASSLNDRAFFGYTF. DNA for the CDR3: TGTGCCAGCAGCTTAAATGACAGGGCTTTCTTTGGCTACACCTTC. The whole variable domain, remainder taken from reference TRBV7-8 and TRBJ1-2, is GAGVSQSPRYKVAKRGQDVALRCDPISGHVSLFWYQQALGQGPEFLTYFQNEAQLDKSGLPSDRFFAERPEGSVSTLKIQRTQQEDSAVYLCASSLNDRAFFGYTFGSGTRLTVV.

The sample holds a few counts of this clone. The chain employs TRBV28 and TRBJ1-1; D is undetermined. The V and J ends lost 7 bases and 1 base respectively, with 19 bases between them. CDR1 and CDR2 from the germline V gene are MDHEN and SYDVKM. CDR3 size: 16 residues. The CDR3 is CASTSYGRWENTEAFF. DNA of the CDR3: TGTGCCAGCACCTCTTATGGCAGGTGGGAGAACACTGAAGCTTTCTTT.

This clone was counted a single time. V gene TRBV19 combines with J gene TRBJ1-6, with 7 nucleotides matching TRBD1. This CDR3 is 15 amino acids long. Germline CDR1 reads LNHDA; CDR2 reads SQIVND (reference sequence). V gave up 7 bases and J gave up 9 bases; unmatched junction bases: 12. CDR3 coding DNA: TGTGCCAGTACCCTCAATGCAGGGGGAGTTTCACCCCTCCACTTT. This encodes CASTLNAGGVSPLHF.

This chain joins TRBV7-3 and TRBJ2-2; D possibly corresponds to TRBD1 (5 bases). Trimming pared 4 bases from V and 5 bases from J, leaving 14 bases between. Per the germline V gene, CDR1 is SGHTA and CDR2 is FQGTGA. The CDR3 has 15 amino acids. The CDR3: CASSWRQLGTGELFF. CDR3 nucleotides: TGTGCCAGCAGCTGGCGACAGCTCGGGACCGGGGAGCTGTTTTTT.

V gene TRBV6-6 combines with J gene TRBJ1-4; D ambiguous. V lost 6 bases and J 5 bases, leaving 4 bases between the germline ends. This CDR3 contains 11 residues. Germline CDR1 MNHNY, CDR2 SVGAGI (reference sequence). The CDR3 loop is CASRGNEKLFF. The CDR3 bases are TGTGCCAGCAGGGGAAATGAAAAACTGTTTTTT.

J is TRBJ2-7 and V is TRBV10-3; 8 positions match TRBD1. CDR3 length equals 13 residues. Germline V lookup: CDR1 ENHRY, CDR2 SYGVKD. Losses at the gene ends were 8 bases for V and 1 base for J; bases not matched to a gene: 4. The CDR3: CAIGTGGSYEQYF. CDR3 bases: TGTGCCATCGGGACAGGAGGTTCCTACGAGCAGTACTTC.

The chain recombines TRBV7-9 with TRBJ2-1, with TRBD2 matching over 8 bases. CDR1 and CDR2 from the germline V gene are SEHNR and FQNEAQ (reference sequence). CDR3 length equals 16 residues. V lost 4 bases to trimming and J lost 2 bases; unmatched junction nucleotides: 7. The CDR3 DNA reads TGTGCCAGCAGCTCCCCCCTACTAGCGGCCTACAATGAGCAGTTCTTC. It is translated as CASSSPLLAAYNEQFF.

The rearrangement uses TRBV9 and TRBJ1-1; TRBD1 might be the D (6 bases). Germline CDR1 and CDR2: SGDLS and YYNGEE. Trimming took 0 bases from V and 4 from J, leaving 19 bases between them. The CDR3 extends over 17 amino acids. CDR3 nucleotides: TGTGCCAGCAGCGTAGAAGGGACACCCGCCGGGGGCACTGAAGCTTTCTTT. Translated, it gives CASSVEGTPAGGTEAFF.